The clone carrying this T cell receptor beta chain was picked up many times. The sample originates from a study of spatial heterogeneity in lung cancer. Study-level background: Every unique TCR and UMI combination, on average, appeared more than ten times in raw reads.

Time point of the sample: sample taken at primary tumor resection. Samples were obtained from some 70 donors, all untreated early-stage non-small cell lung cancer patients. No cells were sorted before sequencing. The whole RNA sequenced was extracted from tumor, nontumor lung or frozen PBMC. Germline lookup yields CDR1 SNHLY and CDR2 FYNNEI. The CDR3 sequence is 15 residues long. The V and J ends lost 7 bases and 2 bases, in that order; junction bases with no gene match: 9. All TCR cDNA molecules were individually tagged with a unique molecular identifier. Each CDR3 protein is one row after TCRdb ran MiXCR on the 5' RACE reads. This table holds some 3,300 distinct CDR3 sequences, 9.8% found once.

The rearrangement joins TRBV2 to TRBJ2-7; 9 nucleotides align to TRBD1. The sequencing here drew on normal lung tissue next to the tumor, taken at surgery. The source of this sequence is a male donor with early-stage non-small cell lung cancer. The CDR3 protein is CASTPSGQGTYEQYF. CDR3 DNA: TGTGCCAGCACCCCCTCGGGACAGGGAACCTACGAGCAGTACTTC. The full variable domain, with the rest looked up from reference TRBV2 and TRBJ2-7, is EPEVTQTPSHQVTQMGQEVILRCVPISNHLYFYWYRQILGQKVEFLVSFYNNEISEKSEIFDDQFSVERPDGSNFTLKIRSTKLEDSAMYFCASTPSGQGTYEQYFGPGTRLTVT.